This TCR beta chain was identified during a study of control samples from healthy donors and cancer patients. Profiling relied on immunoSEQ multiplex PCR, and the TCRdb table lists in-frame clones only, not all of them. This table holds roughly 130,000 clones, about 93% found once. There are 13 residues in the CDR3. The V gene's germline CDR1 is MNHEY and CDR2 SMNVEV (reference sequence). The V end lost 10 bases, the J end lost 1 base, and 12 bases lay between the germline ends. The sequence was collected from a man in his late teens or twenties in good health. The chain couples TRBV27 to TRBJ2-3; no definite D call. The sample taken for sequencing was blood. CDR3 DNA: TGTGCCACCCATCCAGCTCGCACAGATACGCAGTATTTT. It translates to CATHPARTDTQYF.